A single sample is the source of the 10 T cell receptor beta chains below, sequenced in a study of lymphopenia after photon versus proton radiotherapy (dated by TCRdb to about 2019). Preparation of the library involved the immunoSEQ multiplex PCR assay. TCRdb took over this immuneACCESS table, retaining in-frame rearrangements with V and J assigned. Such tables are incomplete; in checked studies, under half of the missing clones stem from an unresolved V gene, and the remainder is unexplained. The table for this sample lists around 25,000 clones; around 84% of them were counted only once. The ten most abundant clones make up around 19% of the sample. The starting material was peripheral blood, obtained from a patient treated with photon-based radiotherapy. Every receptor here comes from a man aged 55 to 70 with pancreatic cancer.

This clone appeared a few times. The chain combines TRBV7-3 with TRBJ2-7, with D possibly being TRBD1 (5 bases). V shed 1 base and J shed 4 bases, with 14 bases lying between them. CDR1 is SGHTA, CDR2 FQGTGA, per germline. This CDR3 has 15 residues. CDR3 amino acids: CASSLSSGIGYEQYF. As DNA, the CDR3 is TGTGCCAGCAGCTTAAGTTCAGGGATTGGTTACGAGCAGTACTTC.

This clone has a handful of counts. This chain connects TRBV5-1 to TRBJ2-5; D gene unclear. Germline CDR1 reads SGHRS; CDR2 reads YFSETQ. The CDR3 covers 12 residues. The germline V and J ends were trimmed by 5 bases and 5 bases, with 10 bases remaining between them. This CDR3 reads CASRLEGETQYF. The CDR3 region has the DNA TGCGCCAGCAGGCTTGAAGGGGAGACCCAGTACTTC.

The V and J genes are TRBV5-1 and TRBJ1-1; D remains ambiguous. The germline V gene has CDR1 SGHRS and CDR2 YFSETQ. The CDR3 has 13 residues. V lost 4 bases, J lost 0 bases, and 7 bases lay in between. In nucleotides, the CDR3 is TGCGCCAGCAGCAGAGATATGAACACTGAAGCTTTCTTT. It is translated as CASSRDMNTEAFF.

The chain couples TRBV6-5 to TRBJ2-5, with D perhaps matching TRBD1 (6 bases). The germline V gene has CDR1 MNHEY and CDR2 SVGAGI. V dropped 5 bases and J dropped 7 bases, with 20 bases sitting between them. This CDR3 is 15 amino acids long. In DNA form, the CDR3 reads TGTGCCAGCAGTGCCGGACAGCAGCAACGAGGGACCCAGTACTTC. Translation gives CASSAGQQQRGTQYF.

J is TRBJ1-2 and V is TRBV5-1; the D gene is possibly TRBD1 (5 bases). Germline loops: CDR1 SGHRS, CDR2 YFSETQ. The V gene lost 3 bases and the J gene lost 2 bases, with 17 bases spanning the gap. CDR3 length: 16 residues. The CDR3 protein is CASSSVRGGANYGYTF. CDR3 sequence (DNA): TGCGCCAGCAGCTCCGTTCGCGGGGGAGCAAACTATGGCTACACCTTC.

This clone was seen once. The V call is TRBV7-2, the J call TRBJ2-1; TRBD2 is a possible D gene (6 bases). The CDR3 totals 12 residues. The ends were cut back, 6 bases at V and 7 bases at J, with 10 bases in the middle. Germline V gene lookup returns CDR1 SGHTA and CDR2 FQGNSA. The DNA of the CDR3 is TGTGCCAGCAGTCCGACTAGAAATGAGCAGTTCTTC. This translates into CASSPTRNEQFF.

The chain combines TRBV30 with TRBJ1-1; no clear D gene. The CDR3 extends over 13 amino acids. The germline V gene has CDR1 GTSNPN and CDR2 SVGIG (reference sequence). Trimming pared 7 bases from V and 4 bases from J, leaving 16 bases between. CDR3 nucleotides: TGTGCCTTGGACCGGGCCAGAGTCACTGAAGCTTTCTTT. It translates to CALDRARVTEAFF.

The rearrangement links TRBV19 to TRBJ1-5; possibly TRBD1 for D (5 bases). V was trimmed by 5 bases and J by 6 bases, leaving 14 bases between them. The CDR3 consists of 14 residues. Germline V gives CDR1 LNHDA, CDR2 SQIVND (reference sequence). This CDR3 reads CASSLPGSGQPQHF. CDR3 sequence (DNA): TGTGCCAGTAGTTTACCAGGGTCCGGTCAGCCCCAGCATTTT. Based on the CDR3 plus reference TRBV19 and TRBJ1-5, the full variable domain is DGGITQSPKYLFRKEGQNVTLSCEQNLNHDAMYWYRQDPGQGLRLIYYSQIVNDFQKGDIAEGYSVSREKKESFPLTVTSAQKNPTAFYLCASSLPGSGQPQHFGDGTRLSIL.

The V gene is TRBV27, the J gene TRBJ2-7; D might be TRBD1 (8 bases). The germline CDR1 and CDR2 sequences are MNHEY and SMNVEV (reference sequence). The CDR3 runs to 13 residues. Trimming took 8 bases from V and 3 from J, leaving 14 bases between them. CDR3: CASGQGLNYEQYF. CDR3 DNA sequence: TGTGCCAGCGGACAGGGACTAAACTACGAGCAGTACTTC.

The V and J genes are TRBV6-1 and TRBJ1-4; 9 positions match TRBD1. J lost 9 bases, V lost 8 bases, and 10 bases had no gene match. The CDR3 loop spans 14 amino acids. Per the germline V gene, CDR1 is MNHNS and CDR2 is SASEGT. The CDR3 DNA sequence: TGTGCCAGCGGTAAACAGGGGGCGTTAAAAAAACTGTTTTTT. It translates to CASGKQGALKKLFF.